This TCR beta chain was retrieved from a study of shared clonotypes between healthy human individuals. Germline V gene lookup returns CDR1 SNHLY and CDR2 FYNNEI. V was pared by 6 bases and J by 8 bases, with 9 bases of the junction left unmatched. This CDR3 spans 15 amino acids. Assay runs were performed at deep level. The repertoire was sequenced with immunoSEQ multiplex PCR; TCRdb's copy has only in-frame clones and lacks some. The repertoire has 450,000 to 500,000 clones, about 80% of them found once; the top ten carry over 9.5%. Participating donors were healthy, HIV-negative adults free of recent acute infections or vaccinations. Genomic DNA came from approximately 92 million PBMCs in unsorted samples.

This chain joins TRBV2 and TRBJ1-4; 10 bases match TRBD1. Material: PBMCs. The receptor was derived from a woman aged 40-49 years in good health. Some clones in this sample may be carry-over from other donors' samples. The CDR3 DNA is TGTGCCAGCAGCCCATTGGGGACAGGGGACGAAAAACTGTTTTTT. As protein: CASSPLGTGDEKLFF.